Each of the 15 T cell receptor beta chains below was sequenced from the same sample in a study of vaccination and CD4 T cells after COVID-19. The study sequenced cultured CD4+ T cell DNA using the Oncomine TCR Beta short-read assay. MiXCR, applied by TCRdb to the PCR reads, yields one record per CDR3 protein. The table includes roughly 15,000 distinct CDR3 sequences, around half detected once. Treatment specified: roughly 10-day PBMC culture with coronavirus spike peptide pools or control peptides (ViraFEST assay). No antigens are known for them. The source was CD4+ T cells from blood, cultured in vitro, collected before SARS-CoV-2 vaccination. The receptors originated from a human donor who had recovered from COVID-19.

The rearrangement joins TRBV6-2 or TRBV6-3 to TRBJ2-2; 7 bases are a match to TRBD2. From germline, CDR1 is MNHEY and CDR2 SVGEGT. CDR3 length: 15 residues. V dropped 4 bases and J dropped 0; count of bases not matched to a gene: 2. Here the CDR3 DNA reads TGTGCCAGCAGTTCGGGGGGTGCGAACACCGGGGAGCTGTTTTTT. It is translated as CASSSGGANTGELFF.

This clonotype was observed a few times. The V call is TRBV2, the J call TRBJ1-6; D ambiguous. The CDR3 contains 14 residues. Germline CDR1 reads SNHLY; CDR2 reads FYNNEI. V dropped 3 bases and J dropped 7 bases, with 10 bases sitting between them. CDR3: CASSDNASNSPLHF. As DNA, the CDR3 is TGTGCCAGCAGTGATAACGCCTCGAATTCACCCCTCCACTTT.

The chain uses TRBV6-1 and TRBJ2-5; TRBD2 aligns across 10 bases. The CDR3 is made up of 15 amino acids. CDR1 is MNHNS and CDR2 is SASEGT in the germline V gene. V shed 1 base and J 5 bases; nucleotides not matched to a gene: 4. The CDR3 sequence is CASSEESGGAETQYF. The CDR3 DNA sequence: TGTGCCAGCAGTGAAGAGAGCGGGGGGGCGGAGACCCAGTACTTC.

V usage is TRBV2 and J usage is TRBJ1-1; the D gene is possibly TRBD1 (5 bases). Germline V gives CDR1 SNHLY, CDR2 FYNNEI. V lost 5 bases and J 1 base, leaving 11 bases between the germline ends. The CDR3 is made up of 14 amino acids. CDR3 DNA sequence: TGTGCCAGCAGTCTGCCCGGGACGAACACTGAAGCTTTCTTT. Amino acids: CASSLPGTNTEAFF.

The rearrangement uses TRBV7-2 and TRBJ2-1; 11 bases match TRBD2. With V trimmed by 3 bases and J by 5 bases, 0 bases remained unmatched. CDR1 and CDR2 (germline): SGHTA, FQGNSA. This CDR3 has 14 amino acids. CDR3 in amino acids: CASSFSGGDNEQFF. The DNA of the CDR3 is TGTGCCAGCAGCTTTAGCGGGGGGGACAATGAGCAGTTCTTC.

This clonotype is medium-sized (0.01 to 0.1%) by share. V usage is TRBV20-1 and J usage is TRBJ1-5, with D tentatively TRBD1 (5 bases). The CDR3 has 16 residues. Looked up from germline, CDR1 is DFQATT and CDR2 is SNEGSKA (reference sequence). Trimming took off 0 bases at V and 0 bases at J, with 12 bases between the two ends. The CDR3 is CSARDDRHFSNQPQHF. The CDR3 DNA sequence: TGCAGTGCTAGAGATGACAGACATTTTAGCAATCAGCCCCAGCATTTT.

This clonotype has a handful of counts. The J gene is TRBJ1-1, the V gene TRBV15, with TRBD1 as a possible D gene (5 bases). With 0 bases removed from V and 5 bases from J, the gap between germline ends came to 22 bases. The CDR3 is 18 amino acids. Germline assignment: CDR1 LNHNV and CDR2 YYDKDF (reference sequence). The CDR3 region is CATSRDWTTRDRATEAFF. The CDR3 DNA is TGTGCCACCAGCAGAGACTGGACAACCAGGGATCGGGCAACTGAAGCTTTCTTT. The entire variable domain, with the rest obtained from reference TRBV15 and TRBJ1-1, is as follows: DAMVIQNPRYQVTQFGKPVTLSCSQTLNHNVMYWYQQKSSQAPKLLFHYYDKDFNNEADTPDNFQSRRPNTSFCFLDIRSPGLGDTAMYLCATSRDWTTRDRATEAFFGQGTRLTVV.

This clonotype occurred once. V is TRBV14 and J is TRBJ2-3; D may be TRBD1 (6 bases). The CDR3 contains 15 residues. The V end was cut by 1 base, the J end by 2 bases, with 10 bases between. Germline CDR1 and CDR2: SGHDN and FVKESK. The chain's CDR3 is CASSQADRYTDTQYF. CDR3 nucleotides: TGTGCCAGCAGCCAAGCGGACAGATACACAGATACGCAGTATTTT.

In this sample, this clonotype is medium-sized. CDR3 bases: TGCAGCTCCGGAGGGGGTAACTATGGCTACACCTTC. Protein sequence: CSSGGGNYGYTF. The J gene is TRBJ1-2, the V gene TRBV29-1; possible D gene TRBD1, 6 bases. The CDR3 consists of 12 residues. V gave up 8 bases and J gave up 1 base, with 11 bases separating them. Looked up from germline, CDR1 is SQVTM and CDR2 is ANQGSEA.

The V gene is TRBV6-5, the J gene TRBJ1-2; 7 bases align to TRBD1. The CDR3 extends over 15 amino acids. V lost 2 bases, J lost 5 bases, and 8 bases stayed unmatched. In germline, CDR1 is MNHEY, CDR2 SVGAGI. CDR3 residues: CASSYLDRVGYGYTF. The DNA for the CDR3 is TGTGCCAGCAGTTACCTCGACAGGGTGGGATATGGCTACACCTTC.

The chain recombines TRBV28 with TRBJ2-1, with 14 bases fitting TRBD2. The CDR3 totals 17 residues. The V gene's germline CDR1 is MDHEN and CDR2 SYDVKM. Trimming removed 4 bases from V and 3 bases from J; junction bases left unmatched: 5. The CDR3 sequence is CASSSGLAGDLYNEQFF. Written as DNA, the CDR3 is TGTGCCAGCAGTTCGGGACTAGCGGGAGATCTCTACAATGAGCAGTTCTTC.

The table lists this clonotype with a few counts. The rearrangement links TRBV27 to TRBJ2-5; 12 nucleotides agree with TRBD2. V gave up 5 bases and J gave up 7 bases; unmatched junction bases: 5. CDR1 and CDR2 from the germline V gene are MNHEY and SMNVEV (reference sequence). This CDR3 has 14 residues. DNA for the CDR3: TGTGCCAGCAGTAGGACTAGCGGGATTGGGACCCAGTACTTC. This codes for CASSRTSGIGTQYF.

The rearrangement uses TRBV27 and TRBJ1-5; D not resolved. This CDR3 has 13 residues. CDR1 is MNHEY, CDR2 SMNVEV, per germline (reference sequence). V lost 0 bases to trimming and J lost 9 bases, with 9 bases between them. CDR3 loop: CASSLSGALPQHF. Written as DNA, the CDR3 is TGTGCCAGCAGTTTATCGGGAGCCTTGCCCCAGCATTTT.

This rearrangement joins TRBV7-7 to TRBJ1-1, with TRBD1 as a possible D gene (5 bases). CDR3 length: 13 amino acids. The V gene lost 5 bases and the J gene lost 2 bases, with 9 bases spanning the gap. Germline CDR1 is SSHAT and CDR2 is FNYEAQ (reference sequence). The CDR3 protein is CASSRDPNTEAFF. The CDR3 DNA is TGTGCCAGCAGCCGGGACCCCAACACTGAAGCTTTCTTT.

In DNA, the CDR3 is TGTGCCAGCAGCCCTACAGGGCGCGGGGATGAAAAACTGTTTTTT. This sequence encodes CASSPTGRGDEKLFF. The chain recombines TRBV7-9 with TRBJ1-4; D is possibly TRBD1 (6 bases). Germline values: CDR1 SEHNR, CDR2 FQNEAQ (reference sequence). The CDR3 extends over 15 amino acids. Trimming stripped 5 bases from V and 6 bases from J, with 16 bases between.